This T cell receptor (beta chain) was found in a study of OX40 agonist ivuxolimab in advanced cancers. Turning to the overall study: The costimulatory receptor OX40 (CD134) was targeted by ivuxolimab, a fully human IgG2 agonistic monoclonal antibody. Intravenous ivuxolimab was administered to patients every 2 weeks at six dose levels: 0.01, 0.1, 0.3, 1.5, 3 and 10 mg/kg. Of the approximately 54 patients in dose escalation, some 20 had hepatocellular carcinoma, about 15 had melanoma, 9 had renal cell carcinoma and 9 had head and neck cancer. The dose-escalation cohort was approximately 83% male with a mean age of 60 years, ranging from roughly 23 to 79. Patients were allowed to have had prior anti-PD-1, anti-PD-L1 or anti-CTLA-4 therapy, and more than 35% of the dose-escalation patients had been treated with checkpoint inhibitors. Three dose-escalation patients achieved partial responses, one with hepatocellular carcinoma and two with cutaneous melanoma. The purpose of peripheral TCRbeta sequencing was to test whether ivuxolimab changed TCR sequence diversity and led to clonal T-cell expansion. The paper describes the monotherapy dose-escalation part (N = 52 patients) of the phase I trial of ivuxolimab.

To sequence the TCRbeta CDR3 region, genomic DNA was isolated from the sorted cells. The immunoSEQ Assay was used to sequence the TCRbeta CDR3 regions. TCRdb provides this immuneACCESS table in a form limited to in-frame rearrangements. Some clones are lacking; in checked studies, under half of them reflect an unresolved V gene, and why the rest are absent is not known. The sample table lists about 84,000 clones, 75% to 90% of them with a count of one. The ten largest clones capture 2.5% to 3% of the sample. Measured from the cysteine to the phenylalanine, the CDR3 is 16 residues long. CDR3 DNA is the only sequence kept; it has 48 bases, read in frame from the first base. Trimming takes 1 base off V and 4 bases off J; junction bases not matched to a gene: 7. The germline V gene provides CDR1 SGHTA and CDR2 FQGNSA. Results and caveats for the whole study, not just this receptor: Low levels of normalized T-cell clonal expansion were also seen in some patients who did not respond. In partial responders in the 0.1-3.0 mg/kg groups, normalized peripheral clonal expansion was found to be among the lowest, especially among CD8+ T cells. Clonal expansion of both CD4+ and CD8+ blood T cells was observed from baseline to week 6 at doses 0.1 to 3.0 mg/kg. After ivuxolimab, more expanded clones were found on average in CD8+ T cells than in CD4+ T cells. Which antigens the clonally expanded peripheral T cells were specific for was not determined.

Comments on this clone: What this receptor recognizes is not known. No base qualities exist here, and no much larger clone lies one base off it.

The trial excluded patients who had a history of autoimmune disease or who were on systemic immunosuppression. Peripheral blood for TCR sequencing was drawn from every dose cohort at baseline, at cycle 4 day 1 and at cycle 7 day 1. The samples were taken from a phase I, first-in-human, multicenter, open-label dose-escalation trial of ivuxolimab. The trial enrolled adults with locally advanced or metastatic head and neck squamous cell, hepatocellular, melanoma or renal cell carcinoma. CD4+ and CD8+ T cells were sorted separately from peripheral blood before TCR sequencing. This receptor was identified in an adult with an advanced solid tumor such as melanoma, head and neck, liver or kidney cancer. The chain links TRBV7-2 with TRBJ2-5; TRBD2 agrees with 9 junctional bases. The material was CD4+ or CD8+ T cells sorted from blood, obtained in a trial of the OX40 agonist ivuxolimab. Here is the DNA: TGTGCCAGCAGCTTAGGCCAGACTAGCGGTGGAGAGACCCAGTACTTC. It translates to CASSLGQTSGGETQYF. The entire variable domain, with the stretches around the CDR3 drawn from the reference TRBV7-2 and TRBJ2-5 proteins, is GAGVSQSPSNKVTEKGKDVELRCDPISGHTALYWYRQSLGQGLEFLIYFQGNSAPDKSGLPSDRFSAERTGGSVSTLTIQRTQQEDSAVYLCASSLGQTSGGETQYFGPGTRLLVL.